This entry describes one TCR beta chain. There is no known antigen for this receptor. Sequencing ends 3 residues short of the CDR3 end; the germline J gene provides the rest. The data stem from a study of T cells in women clearing cervical HPV infection (dated by TCRdb to about 2018). In the study overall: The cases were over 20 women with histologically confirmed HPV16-related CIN3 or worse, and 2 of these cases were invasive cancers. The controls were about 25 women whose single incident HPV16 infection cleared within 12 months with no development of precancer or cancer. Blood from cases was drawn at the visit where the lesion was first identified, while blood from controls was drawn once the infection was no longer detected. For cases, the median interval between lesion detection and blood sampling was about 140 days, with an interquartile range of roughly 90 to 200 days. HLA typing was available for only a few women, so HLA type could not be excluded as a confounder. The exploratory proof-of-principle case-control study was nested within the Guanacaste HPV Natural History Study in Costa Rica and compared TCR repertoires across cervical HPV16 outcomes. Cases and controls were matched on year of sample collection and on age within five years. Cases had a median age of approximately 35 years compared with about 40 for controls, and baseline characteristics showed no significant differences between the groups. The parent cohort enrolled roughly 9,400 women aged 18 or older in Guanacaste, Costa Rica, in about 1993 to 1994 and followed the women for approximately seven years. Five blinded duplicates per group were added as quality controls, so that 60 or so samples were obtained: around 50 participants and some 10 replicates. The paper as a whole reports these results and caveats: Across sequencing depths, CIN3+ cases showed significantly higher TCR repertoire richness than controls, but evenness did not differ between the groups. Cases had lower TRBV6-7 relative abundance than controls (approximately 0.11% versus 0.16%; Bonferroni P = 0.0008). The cross-sectional design could not show whether the associations came before the infection or were a result of it, and neither effector/memory subsets nor HPV-specific T cells were isolated. Cases were distinguished from controls with an estimated AUC of 0.7 to 0.85 by random forest classifiers combining richness and V gene abundances. Because the number of T cells in each sample was unknown, differences in richness could reflect differing T-cell content rather than repertoire biology.

Every participant had a single incident cervical HPV16 infection, and prevalent HPV16 infections were excluded. Cervical HPV DNA was detected with MY09/MY11 PCR, and genotyping was done with dot-blot hybridization. Approximately 15 mL of heparinized blood was centrifuged, after which the buffy coat was aliquoted, frozen at -30 degrees C, and then stored at -80 degrees C. Genomic DNA was extracted from buffy coat specimens using QIAGEN kits. TCR beta CDR3 regions were amplified by multiplex PCR from an average of roughly 1,200 ng genomic DNA per sample using the immunoSEQ assay. Primer bias was corrected in the assay by using a complete synthetic TCR repertoire to establish an amplification baseline. The amplicons were sequenced using the Illumina platform. The paper's processing steps were these. Sequences were error-corrected by clustering with frequency ratios and a modified nearest-neighbor algorithm and were then analyzed in the immunoSEQ Analyzer with IMGT gene definitions. At each rarefaction depth, TCR richness and evenness were averaged across 20 rarefaction repeats, and any sample with fewer sequences than the depth was left out. Wilcoxon rank sum tests with FDR correction were used to compare relative abundances of V, D and J genes between the groups. For the blinded duplicates, the intraclass correlation was 95% to 97% for TCR richness and averaged about 76% across around 61 gene segments. Drawn from immuneACCESS, this table holds only the in-frame rearrangements with V and J called that TCRdb kept. Clones are partly lost; checked studies trace under half to an unresolved V gene and leave the rest unexplained. D and trimming were read from the DNA, whereas the V and J calls and clone size are those reported in that table. Per the sample table, the count is tens of thousands of clones. Roughly a third of the sample belongs to the ten largest clones.

V ends up 3 bases short and J 0 bases short, with an unmatched junction base count of 11. The germline V gene (reference sequence) provides CDR1 LNHDA and CDR2 SQIVND. The cysteine opens and the phenylalanine closes a CDR3 of 19 amino acids. Sequencing covers 48 bases of the CDR3, shown here with the frame starting at base 1. The source material was blood buffy coat. The TCR was taken from a woman between 18 and 75 years old with a cervical HPV16 infection that either progressed to CIN3+ or cleared (not recorded which). This chain is built from TRBV19 and TRBJ1-4; 9 bases in the middle match TRBD1. Incomplete CDR3 DNA: TGTGCCAGTAGTATTGGGACAGGGACGGATTTTGCAACTAATGAAAAA. Its coded protein is CASSIGTGTDFATNEK. From start to end, the CDR3 is CASSIGTGTDFATNEKLFF.